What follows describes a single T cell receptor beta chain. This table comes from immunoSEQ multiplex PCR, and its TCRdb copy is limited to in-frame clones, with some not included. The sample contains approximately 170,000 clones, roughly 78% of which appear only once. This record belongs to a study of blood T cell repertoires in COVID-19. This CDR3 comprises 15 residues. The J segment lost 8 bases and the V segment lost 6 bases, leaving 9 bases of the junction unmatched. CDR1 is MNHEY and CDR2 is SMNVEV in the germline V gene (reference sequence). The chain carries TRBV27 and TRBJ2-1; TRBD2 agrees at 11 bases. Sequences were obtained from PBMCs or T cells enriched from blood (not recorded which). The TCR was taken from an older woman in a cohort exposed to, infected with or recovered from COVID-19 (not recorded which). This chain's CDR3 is CASRNLAGGDHEQFF. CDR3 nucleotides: TGTGCCAGCAGGAACTTAGCGGGAGGGGACCATGAGCAGTTCTTC.